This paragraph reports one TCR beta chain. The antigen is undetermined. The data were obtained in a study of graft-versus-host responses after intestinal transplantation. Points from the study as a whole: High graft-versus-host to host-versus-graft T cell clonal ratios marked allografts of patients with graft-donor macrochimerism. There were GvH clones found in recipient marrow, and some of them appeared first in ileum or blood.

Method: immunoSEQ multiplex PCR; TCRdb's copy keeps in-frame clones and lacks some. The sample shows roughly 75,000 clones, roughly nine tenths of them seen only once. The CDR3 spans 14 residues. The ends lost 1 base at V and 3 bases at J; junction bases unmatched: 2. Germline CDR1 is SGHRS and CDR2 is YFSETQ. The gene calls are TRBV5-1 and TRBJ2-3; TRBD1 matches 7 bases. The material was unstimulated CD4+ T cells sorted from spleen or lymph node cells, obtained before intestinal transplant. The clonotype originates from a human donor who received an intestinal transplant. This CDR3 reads CASSLHRGTDTQYF. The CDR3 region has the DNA TGCGCCAGCAGCTTGCACAGGGGAACAGATACGCAGTATTTT.